This is a list of T cell receptor beta chains from one sample in a study of T cell responses to AZD1222 COVID-19 vaccine. TCRdb's table, derived via immunoSEQ multiplex PCR, lists solely in-frame clones and lacks some. The sample lists some 100,000 clones, more than 70% seen once, with roughly 3.8% in the top ten. The starting material was peripheral blood, obtained 28 days after the second AZD1222 dose. The receptors derive from an adult who received the AZD1222 COVID-19 vaccine. The CDR3 runs from the conserved cysteine through the conserved F or W. D genes are given only for firm matches. Only part of the rows carry a size: once, few, many, or a class if the clone is expanded.

CDR3nt | CDR3aa | d_gene | abundance | j_gene | v_gene
TGTGCCAGCATCCTGACAGGGGGGCAGTTCTTC | CASILTGGQFF | TRBD1 | NA | TRBJ2-1 | TRBV2
TGTGCTAGTGGTTCCGGACAGAGCCGGTATGGCTACACCTTC | CASGSGQSRYGYTF | NA | NA | TRBJ1-2 | TRBV12-5
TGTGCCAGTAGTAGACGGGACAGCCTTAATCAGCCCCAGCATTTT | CASSRRDSLNQPQHF | TRBD1 | NA | TRBJ1-5 | TRBV19
TGTGCCAGCAGCCCTCAGGGAGGGCGAACTGAAGCTTTCTTT | CASSPQGGRTEAFF | NA | NA | TRBJ1-1 | TRBV7-6
TGTGCCAGCAGCTTACTATCCCCAGAACCTCCATTCTTGGGACCCCTCCACTTT | CASSLLSPEPPFLGPLHF | NA | NA | TRBJ1-6 | TRBV7-9
TGTGCCAGCAGCTTAGCGGCAGGGGCATACGAGCAGTACTTC | CASSLAAGAYEQYF | NA | NA | TRBJ2-7 | TRBV11-1
TGTGCCAGCAGCTCCGGACTAGCGGGGTTTGAGCAGTTCTTC | CASSSGLAGFEQFF | TRBD2 | few | TRBJ2-1 | TRBV5-6
TGCGCCAGCAGCCGAAACAGGGGTAGGAATCAGCCCCAGCATTTT | CASSRNRGRNQPQHF | TRBD1 | NA | TRBJ1-5 | TRBV4-3
TGTGCCAGCAGCTCTGGTCAGCCCCAGCATTTT | CASSSGQPQHF | NA | NA | TRBJ1-5 | TRBV7-9
TGTGCCAGCAGTACAGGACAGATAATGGTCTATGGCTACACCTTC | CASSTGQIMVYGYTF | NA | NA | TRBJ1-2 | TRBV6-2/TRBV6-3
TGTGCCAGCAGTCTGGGACTATCACGGGGCACTGAAGCTTTCTTT | CASSLGLSRGTEAFF | NA | NA | TRBJ1-1 | TRBV27
TGTGCCAGTAGTCTCAGACTAGCGGGAGGGAGGTACACCAGCACAGATACGCAGTATTTT | CASSLRLAGGRYTSTDTQYF | TRBD2 | NA | TRBJ2-3 | TRBV19
TGTGCCAGCAACGGACAGGGGTCTCGTGGCTACACCTTC | CASNGQGSRGYTF | TRBD1 | NA | TRBJ1-2 | TRBV28
TGTGCCAGTAGTCTGACAGGGGCCGCAGATACGCAGTATTTT | CASSLTGAADTQYF | TRBD1 | NA | TRBJ2-3 | TRBV19
TGTGCCAGTCGGACTCTATCAGCGGAAAAACTGTTTTTT | CASRTLSAEKLFF | NA | NA | TRBJ1-4 | TRBV19
TGTGCCAGCAGTCTGAGGGGGGTTGGTGAGCAGTACTTC | CASSLRGVGEQYF | NA | NA | TRBJ2-7 | TRBV5-4